This T cell receptor beta chain was captured by sequencing in a study of blood T cell repertoires in COVID-19 (dated by TCRdb to the early 2020s). Regarding the research as a whole: Samples covering the acute and convalescent phases of COVID-19 were provided by collaborators in the United States, Italy and Spain. The prospective study material was composed of cDNA or gDNA derived from T cells, B-cell-depleted T cells, or PBMCs. Subjects who had been exposed to COVID-19, were actively infected with it, or had recovered from it provided the deeply sampled blood TCRbeta repertoires that made up the dataset. The repertoires were made available in a free public database intended to serve as a resource for research on the immune response to SARS-CoV-2. Samples came from the ongoing ImmuneRACE study (first 160 participants) plus 1,254 subjects from 6 global collaborators. Nearly every sample came with metadata listing a de-identified subject ID, COVID-19 status, age in years and sex. Where available, HLA class I and class II types were obtained from metadata supplied by the sample provider rather than from assay-based typing. Broad study findings and their caveats: Clinical and demographic metadata were provided uncurated, with the amount varying by source and participant.

CDR1 SEHNR and CDR2 FQNEAQ were looked up in the germline V gene (reference sequence). The CDR3 holds 15 amino acids from the cysteine to the phenylalanine. Only the CDR3 region is kept as DNA, spanning 45 bases read in frame from base 1. V is shortened by 1 base, J by 0 bases, and the region joining them spans 7 bases. The immunoSEQ Assay, a bias-controlled multiplex PCR, was used to amplify TCRbeta CDR3 regions from genomic DNA. From the authors' description of their analysis: Within the assay, amplification of reference gene primers was used to estimate how many nucleated cells each sample contained. To quantify the absolute abundance of each unique TCRbeta CDR3 rearrangement, sequence reads were collapsed and filtered. For each sample, productive Simpson clonality was calculated by taking the square root of Simpson's diversity index across productive rearrangements. TCRdb obtained this table from immuneACCESS and retained in-frame rearrangements with V and J assigned. These tables miss some clones; where compared with another copy, unresolved V genes account for less than half of the shortfall, and the remainder is unexplained. V and J calls and clone size are those listed in that table; D and trimming were worked out from the DNA. The sample contains about 180,000 clones, 70% to 85% of them found a single time. The ten most abundant clones make up approximately 7% of the sample.

In Seattle, one collaborating source enrolled patients while the infection was active and tracked those patients longitudinally over the course of disease. Whole blood was collected in K2EDTA tubes by collaborating institutions according to the institutions' own protocols. For TCRbeta analysis, collaborators shipped samples in one of three forms: frozen whole blood, isolated PBMCs, or DNA extracted from either of those sample types. Comment on this clone: Its antigen has not been determined. The record has no base qualities; no much larger clone is one base away.

The TCR was taken from a man older than 75 with COVID-19, enrolled during active disease. Sequencing input: peripheral blood. Recombination linked TRBV7-9 to TRBJ1-3, with an unclear D gene assignment. The DNA sequence is TGTGCCAGCAGCTTAGAGGCAGGCTCTGGAAACACCATATATTTT. Translation gives CASSLEAGSGNTIYF.